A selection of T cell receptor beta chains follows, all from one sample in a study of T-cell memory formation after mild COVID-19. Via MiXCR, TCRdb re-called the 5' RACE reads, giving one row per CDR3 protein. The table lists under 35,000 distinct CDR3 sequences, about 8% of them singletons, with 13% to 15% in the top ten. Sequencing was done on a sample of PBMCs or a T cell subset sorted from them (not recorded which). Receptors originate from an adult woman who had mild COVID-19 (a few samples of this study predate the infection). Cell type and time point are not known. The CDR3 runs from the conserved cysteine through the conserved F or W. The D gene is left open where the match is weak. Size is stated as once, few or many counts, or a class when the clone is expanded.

CDR3: CASSTYATGITDTQYF
DNA: TGTGCCAGCTCCACCTACGCTACAGGGATTACAGATACGCAGTATTTT
J: TRBJ2-3
size: many
D: .
V: TRBV6-2/TRBV6-3

CDR3: CASSEGTAGAYEQYF
DNA: TGTGCCAGCAGCGAAGGGACTGCCGGAGCCTACGAGCAGTACTTC
J: TRBJ2-7
size: many
D: .
V: TRBV7-9

CDR3: CASRRLLSGSTEAFF
DNA: TGTGCCAGCAGAAGGCTACTTTCAGGGTCCACTGAAGCTTTCTTT
J: TRBJ1-1
size: many
D: .
V: TRBV12-3/TRBV12-4

CDR3: CASSLGQGLGEEYF
DNA: TGTGCCAGCAGCCTCGGACAGGGGTTAGGTGAGGAGTACTTC
J: TRBJ2-7
size: many
D: TRBD1
V: TRBV11-3

CDR3: CASSQSSIPGPYNEQFF
DNA: TGTGCCAGCAGCCAAAGCTCCATACCGGGACCGTACAATGAGCAGTTCTTC
J: TRBJ2-1
size: many
D: .
V: TRBV4-2

CDR3: CASSLLGGGSYNEQFF
DNA: TGTGCCAGCAGCTTATTGGGCGGGGGGTCCTACAATGAGCAGTTCTTC
J: TRBJ2-1
size: medium-sized
D: TRBD2
V: TRBV7-2

CDR3: CSVTGRLSPEQYF
DNA: TGCAGCGTAACGGGACGATTATCTCCCGAGCAGTACTTC
J: TRBJ2-7
size: many
D: .
V: TRBV29-1

CDR3: CASSFRPLDEQFF
DNA: TGCGCCAGCAGCTTTCGGCCTCTCGATGAGCAGTTCTTC
J: TRBJ2-1
size: many
D: .
V: TRBV5-1

CDR3: CASSVYLNAEAFF
DNA: TGTGCCAGCAGTGTCTATCTGAACGCTGAAGCTTTCTTT
J: TRBJ1-1
size: many
D: .
V: TRBV6-4

CDR3: CASSFRQGASEQFF
DNA: TGTGCCAGCAGTTTCCGACAGGGGGCGAGTGAGCAGTTCTTC
J: TRBJ2-1
size: many
D: TRBD1
V: TRBV12-3/TRBV12-4

CDR3: CASSPYLTTEAFF
DNA: TGTGCCAGCAGCCCTTACTTGACCACTGAAGCTTTCTTT
J: TRBJ1-1
size: many
D: .
V: TRBV7-3

CDR3: CASSVTSGSHEQYF
DNA: TGTGCCAGCAGCGTTACTAGCGGGAGCCACGAGCAGTACTTC
J: TRBJ2-7
size: many
D: TRBD2
V: TRBV9

CDR3: CASSLYADTQYF
DNA: TGTGCCAGCAGCTTATACGCAGATACGCAGTATTTT
J: TRBJ2-3
size: many
D: .
V: TRBV7-2

CDR3: CASSPRVGSKNIQYF
DNA: TGTGCCAGCTCACCACGGGTGGGGTCGAAAAACATTCAGTACTTC
J: TRBJ2-4
size: many
D: .
V: TRBV18

CDR3: CASSLPNTSNYGYTF
DNA: TGTGCCAGCAGCTTACCGAACACCTCTAACTATGGCTACACCTTC
J: TRBJ1-2
size: many
D: .
V: TRBV7-2

CDR3: CASSHQTGGSNGYTF
DNA: TGTGCCAGCAGCCACCAGACAGGGGGCAGCAATGGCTACACCTTC
J: TRBJ1-2
size: many
D: TRBD1
V: TRBV12-3/TRBV12-4

CDR3: CAGRKGGDRYTF
DNA: TGTGCCGGCCGGAAAGGGGGGGACCGCTACACCTTC
J: TRBJ1-2
size: many
D: .
V: TRBV28

CDR3: CSARDPGPKGELFF
DNA: TGCAGTGCTAGAGACCCGGGACCCAAGGGGGAGCTGTTTTTT
J: TRBJ2-2
size: many
D: .
V: TRBV20-1

CDR3: CASRRGATNEKLFF
DNA: TGTGCCAGCCGTAGGGGGGCAACTAATGAAAAACTGTTTTTT
J: TRBJ1-4
size: many
D: .
V: TRBV6-5